What follows are 3 T cell receptor beta chains derived from one specimen sequenced in a study of blood T cell repertoires in COVID-19. Profiled with immunoSEQ multiplex PCR; TCRdb holds only in-frame clones, not every one. Among about 200,000 clones listed, roughly 90% were seen once. Material: peripheral blood. The source of these receptors is a woman between 65 and 79 years old with acute or convalescent COVID-19.

The chain joins TRBV7-2 to TRBJ2-2; TRBD2 matches 9 bases. Germline loops: CDR1 SGHTA, CDR2 FQGNSA. The trim removed 5 bases at V and 6 bases at J, leaving 10 bases unmatched. This CDR3 has 16 amino acids. The CDR3 is CASSHFASGIPGELFF. CDR3 in DNA: TGTGCCAGCAGCCACTTTGCTAGCGGGATACCCGGGGAGCTGTTTTTT.

In this sample, this clone turned up once. The chain has TRBV4-3 and TRBJ2-1, with 8 bases lining up with TRBD2. The CDR3 has 16 amino acids. The V gene's germline CDR1 is LGHNA and CDR2 YSLEER. V lost 0 bases and J lost 7; bases outside the gene matches: 8. Here the CDR3 reads CASSQDITSGLNEQFF. CDR3 bases: TGCGCCAGCAGCCAAGATATCACTAGCGGCCTGAATGAGCAGTTCTTC.

The genes are TRBV6-6 and TRBJ2-6; D call uncertain. This CDR3 is 16 amino acids long. Germline loops: CDR1 MNHNY, CDR2 SVGAGI (reference sequence). The germline V and J ends were trimmed by 0 bases and 2 bases, with 8 bases remaining between them. The CDR3 loop reads CASSYSGGPGANVLTF. In DNA, the CDR3 is TGTGCCAGCAGTTACTCGGGTGGGCCTGGGGCCAACGTCCTGACTTTC.